This T cell receptor beta chain was observed in a study of post-analysis software for immune sequencing data. Study-wide results and limits: Controls showed lower frequencies than patients for several TRBV segments, and TRBV5-6, TRBV5-1 and TRBV20-1 were among these. Multiple sclerosis patients showed significantly lower normalized Chao1 diversity than controls did.

For this clonotype: What it recognizes is unknown.

The CDR3 is made up of 15 amino acids. Germline-derived CDR1 and CDR2 are ENHRY and SYGVKD. V gave up 4 bases and J gave up 5 bases; unmatched junction bases: 8. Tagging with unique molecular identifiers was a feature of the TCR beta cDNA libraries. Between roughly 1 and 11 million T cells gave rise to around 500,000 cDNA molecules. From the PCR reads, TCRdb called clonotypes with MiXCR, one entry per CDR3 protein. This table has under 900,000 distinct CDR3 sequences, about 57% appearing once. Sequenced material: blood. The chain links TRBV10-3 to TRBJ2-1, with 7 bases matching TRBD2. The sequence came from a girl between 5 and 17 years old with multiple sclerosis. CDR3 sequence (DNA): TGTGCCATCAGTGGGGCAGGGACTACTAACAATGAGCAGTTCTTC. Amino acids: CAISGAGTTNNEQFF.